The 2 T cell receptor beta chains below all came from one sample that was sequenced in a study of human T cells and chemical hapten exposure. TCRdb fed the RACE reads into MiXCR, producing one record per CDR3 protein. Here the sample spans approximately 340,000 distinct CDR3 sequences, around 7% being singletons. Sample time point: patch test 1, 2 weeks after DPC sensitization. The treatment here: therapeutic diphenylcyclopropenone sensitization with weekly scalp DPC. Sequenced here: whole blood, sampled in connection with sensitization to the hapten diphenylcyclopropenone (DPC). The receptors here all came from a woman under 30 with alopecia areata. Some clones in this sample may be carry-over from other donors' samples.

The CDR3 DNA sequence: TGCGCCAGCAGCCAAGATCGTGGGGGGGTAAACTATGGCTACACCTTC. It is translated as CASSQDRGGVNYGYTF. The rearrangement links TRBV4-3 to TRBJ1-2; TRBD1 might be the D (5 bases). Germline V gene data show CDR1 as LGHNA and CDR2 as YSLEER. CDR3 size: 16 residues. Trimming removed 0 bases at V and 2 bases at J, with 13 bases between.

The chain is built from TRBV6-6 and TRBJ2-7, with TRBD2 as a possible D gene (7 bases). This CDR3 region has 15 residues. The ends were cut back, 6 bases at V and 7 bases at J, with 22 bases in the middle. CDR1 is MNHNY and CDR2 is SVGAGI in the germline V gene (reference sequence). The CDR3 reads CASSPRGAPTGEQYF. CDR3 sequence (DNA): TGTGCCAGCAGCCCCCGGGGGGCTCCCACGGGGGAGCAGTACTTC.